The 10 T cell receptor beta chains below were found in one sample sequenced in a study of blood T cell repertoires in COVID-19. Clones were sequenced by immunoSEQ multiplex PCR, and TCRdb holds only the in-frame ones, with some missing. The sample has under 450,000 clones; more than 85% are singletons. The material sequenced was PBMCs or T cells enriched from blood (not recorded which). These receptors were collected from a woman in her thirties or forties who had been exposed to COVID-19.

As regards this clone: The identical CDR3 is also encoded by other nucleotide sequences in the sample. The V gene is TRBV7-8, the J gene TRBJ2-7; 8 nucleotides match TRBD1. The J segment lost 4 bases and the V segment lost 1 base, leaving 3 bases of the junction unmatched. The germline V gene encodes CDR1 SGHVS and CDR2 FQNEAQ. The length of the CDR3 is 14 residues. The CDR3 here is CASSLVQGGYEQYF. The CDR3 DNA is TGTGCCAGCAGCTTAGTACAGGGGGGATACGAGCAGTACTTC.

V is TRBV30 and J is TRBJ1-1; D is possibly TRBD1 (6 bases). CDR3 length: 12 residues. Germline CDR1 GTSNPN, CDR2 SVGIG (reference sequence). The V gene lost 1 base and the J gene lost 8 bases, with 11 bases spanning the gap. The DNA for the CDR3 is TGTGCCTGGAGTGGGGGGCCGAGGGAAGCTTTCTTT. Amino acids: CAWSGGPREAFF.

DNA for the CDR3: TGTGCCAGCAGTTCCCGGGTAGCGGGAGGAGTGGGGAATGAGCAGTTCTTC. It yields the protein CASSSRVAGGVGNEQFF. The V call is TRBV27, the J call TRBJ2-1; the match to TRBD2 covers 10 bases. The CDR3 sequence is 17 residues long. V was clipped by 4 bases and J by 7 bases; unmatched bases: 13. Germline V gives CDR1 MNHEY, CDR2 SMNVEV (reference sequence).

The CDR3 coding sequence is TGTGCCAGCTCATCCGGACAGGGAGAGACCCAGTACTTC. Its protein is CASSSGQGETQYF. The chain combines TRBV18 with TRBJ2-5; TRBD1 matches 8 bases. The germline CDR1 and CDR2 sequences are KGHSH and LQKENI. J gave up 4 bases and V 5 bases, and 3 bases lay outside the gene matches. CDR3 size: 13 residues.

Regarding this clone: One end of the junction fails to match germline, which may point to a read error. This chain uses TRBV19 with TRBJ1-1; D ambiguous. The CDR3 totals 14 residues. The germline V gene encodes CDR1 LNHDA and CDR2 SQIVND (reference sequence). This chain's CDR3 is CTSSISGLNTEAFF. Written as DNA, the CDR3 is TGTACCAGTAGTATTTCGGGGTTGAACACTGAAGCTTTCTTT.

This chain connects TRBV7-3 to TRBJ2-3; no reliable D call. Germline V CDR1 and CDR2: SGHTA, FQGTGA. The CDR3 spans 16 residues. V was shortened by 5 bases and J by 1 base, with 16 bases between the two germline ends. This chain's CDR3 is CASSLSLALGTDTQYF. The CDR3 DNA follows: TGTGCCAGCAGCCTCTCCTTAGCATTGGGCACAGATACGCAGTATTTT.

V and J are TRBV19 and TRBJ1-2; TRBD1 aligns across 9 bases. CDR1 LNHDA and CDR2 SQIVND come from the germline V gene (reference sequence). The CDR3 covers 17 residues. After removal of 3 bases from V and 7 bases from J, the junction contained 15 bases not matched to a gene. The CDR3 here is CASSIGGQGIRGGGYTF. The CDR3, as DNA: TGTGCCAGTAGTATCGGGGGACAGGGTATTCGCGGCGGTGGCTACACCTTC.

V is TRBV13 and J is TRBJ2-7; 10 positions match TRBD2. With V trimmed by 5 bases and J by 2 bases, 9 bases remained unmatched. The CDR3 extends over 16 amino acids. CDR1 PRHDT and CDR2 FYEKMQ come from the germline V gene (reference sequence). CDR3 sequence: CASSLTRTSGTYEQYF. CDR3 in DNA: TGTGCCAGCAGCCTGACAAGGACTAGCGGTACCTACGAGCAGTACTTC.

The CDR3 loop reads CASSLWDRSSYEQYF. The DNA for the CDR3 is TGCGCCAGCAGCTTGTGGGACAGGAGCTCCTACGAGCAGTACTTC. The gene calls are TRBV5-1 and TRBJ2-7; 8 bases match TRBD1. V was pared by 1 base and J by 0 bases, with 3 bases of the junction left unmatched. The CDR3 sequence is 15 residues long. Per the germline V gene, CDR1 is SGHRS and CDR2 is YFSETQ.

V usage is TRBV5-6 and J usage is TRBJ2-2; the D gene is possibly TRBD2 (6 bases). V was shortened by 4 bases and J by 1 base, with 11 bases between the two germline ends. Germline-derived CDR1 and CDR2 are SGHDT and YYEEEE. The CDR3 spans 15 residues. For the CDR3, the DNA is TGTGCCAGCAGCGAGGCGGGAAGGAACACCGGGGAGCTGTTTTTT. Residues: CASSEAGRNTGELFF.